The T cell receptor (beta chain) under discussion was sequenced for a study of T-cell memory formation after mild COVID-19. Background on the study: Among the donors, TCR clusters were largely specific to each donor. General observations from the study: Some clones that responded turned up in pre-infection memory, which suggests that cross-reactive memory joined in.

Employing constant-segment primers, 5'RACE generated TCR alpha and TCR beta cDNA libraries bearing sample barcodes and UMIs. TCRdb reanalysed the 5' RACE reads using MiXCR and keeps one entry per CDR3 protein. The sample includes 250,000 or so distinct CDR3 sequences, roughly 18% seen only once; the top ten take approximately 22%. In the case of this clonotype: As yet, its antigen is unknown.

The CDR3 covers 18 residues. The chain recombines TRBV21-1 with TRBJ2-7; whether TRBD2, the table's D call, matches the DNA was not checked. TRBV21-1 has pseudogene status. Sequencing was performed on PBMCs or a T cell subset sorted from them (not recorded which). This clonotype was obtained from a man between 18 and 29 years old who had mild COVID-19 (a few samples of this study predate the infection). Cell type and time point are not known. The CDR3 protein is CASSKETGRCHPLYEQYV. Written as DNA, the CDR3 is TGTGCCAGCAGCAAAGAAACGGGCCGCTGCCATCCACTATACGAGCAGTACGTC.